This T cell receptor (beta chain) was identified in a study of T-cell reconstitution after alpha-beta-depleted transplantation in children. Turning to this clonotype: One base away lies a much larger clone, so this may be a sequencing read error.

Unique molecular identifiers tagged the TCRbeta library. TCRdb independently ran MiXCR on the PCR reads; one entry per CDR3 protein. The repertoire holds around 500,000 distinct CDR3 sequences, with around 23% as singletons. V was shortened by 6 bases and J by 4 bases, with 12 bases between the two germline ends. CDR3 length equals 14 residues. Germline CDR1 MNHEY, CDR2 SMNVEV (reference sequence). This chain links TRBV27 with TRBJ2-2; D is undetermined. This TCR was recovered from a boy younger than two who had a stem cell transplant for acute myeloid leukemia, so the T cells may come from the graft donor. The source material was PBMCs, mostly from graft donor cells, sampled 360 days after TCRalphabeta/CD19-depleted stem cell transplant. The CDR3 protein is CASSPALRTGELFF. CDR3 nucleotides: TGTGCCAGCAGCCCCGCGCTCCGCACCGGGGAGCTGTTTTTT.